The TCR beta chain described here comes from a study of tumour-infiltrating T cells in Burkitt lymphoma. Across the study: Patients covered every epidemiological subtype of Burkitt lymphoma. Overall and progression-free survival were predicted by productive clonality. Whole-study results and caveats: Public clonotypes, several, appeared across numerous Burkitt lymphoma patients.

This clone turned up a few times. The antigen remains undetermined. The CDR3 covers 14 residues. CDR1 is MNHNY, CDR2 SVGAGI, per germline (reference sequence). Unmatched junction bases numbered 4, after V lost 5 bases and J lost 1 base. Method: immunoSEQ multiplex PCR; TCRdb's copy keeps in-frame clones and lacks some. The sample yields around 46,000 clones, roughly 30% seen once. Sequencing was performed on tumor tissue. The receptor comes from a human donor with Burkitt lymphoma. This chain connects TRBV6-6 to TRBJ1-1; 7 nucleotides align to TRBD1. CDR3 nucleotides: TGTGCCAGCAGTCCCAGACAGGGGAACACTGAAGCTTTCTTT. Translation: CASSPRQGNTEAFF.